A single sample gave rise to the 32 T cell receptor beta chains below, sequenced in a study of OX40 agonist ivuxolimab in advanced cancers. Sequencing was performed with immunoSEQ multiplex PCR; in TCRdb, only in-frame clones are kept and a portion is missing. The data contain 75,000 or so clones, about four fifths of them singletons. The material sequenced was CD4+ or CD8+ T cells sorted from blood, taken in a trial of the OX40 agonist ivuxolimab. These receptor sequences come from an adult with an advanced solid tumor such as melanoma, head and neck, liver or kidney cancer.

This chain joins TRBV5-4 and TRBJ1-1; D remains unclear. The V gene's germline CDR1 is SGHNT and CDR2 YYREEE (reference sequence). Trimming took 1 base from V and 6 from J, leaving 10 bases between them. This CDR3 region has 13 residues. CDR3 sequence (DNA): TGTGCCAGCAGCTTGCGGGATCGGTCTGAAGCTTTCTTT. Translated, it gives CASSLRDRSEAFF.

The chain is built from TRBV5-1 and TRBJ2-1, with 8 positions matching TRBD1. Germline CDR1 SGHRS, CDR2 YFSETQ. J lost 6 bases, V lost 4 bases, and 6 bases had no gene match. This CDR3 comprises 14 residues. The CDR3 region is CASSRTGTRNEQFF. Here the CDR3 DNA reads TGCGCCAGCAGCCGGACAGGGACACGCAATGAGCAGTTCTTC.

This chain joins TRBV30 and TRBJ1-1, with D perhaps TRBD1 (6 bases). Germline values: CDR1 GTSNPN, CDR2 SVGIG (reference sequence). Between the trimmed V and J ends, which lost 3 bases and 4 bases, there was a span of 12 bases. The CDR3 extends over 13 amino acids. CDR3: CAWRGGGGTEAFF. Here the CDR3 DNA reads TGTGCCTGGAGAGGGGGAGGCGGCACTGAAGCTTTCTTT.

The chain is built from TRBV27 and TRBJ2-1; 13 nucleotides align to TRBD2. CDR1 and CDR2 from the germline V gene are MNHEY and SMNVEV (reference sequence). This CDR3 is 16 amino acids long. V was pared by 5 bases and J by 6 bases, with 7 bases of the junction left unmatched. CDR3: CASSLLGTSGINEQFF. CDR3 coding DNA: TGTGCCAGCAGTCTTCTTGGGACTAGCGGGATCAATGAGCAGTTCTTC.

This clone was seen just once. The chain carries TRBV7-8 and TRBJ1-1; D not resolved. With 3 bases removed from V and 0 bases from J, the gap between germline ends came to 8 bases. The CDR3 is made up of 14 amino acids. Germline loops: CDR1 SGHVS, CDR2 FQNEAQ. CDR3 in DNA: TGTGCCAGCAGCTTTCGGTGGTTGAACACTGAAGCTTTCTTT. Its translation is CASSFRWLNTEAFF.

The chain carries TRBV4-2 and TRBJ2-3, with D possibly TRBD2 on 6 matching bases. The V end lost 3 bases, the J end lost 2 bases, and 12 bases lay between the germline ends. The CDR3 is 15 residues long. Germline loops: CDR1 LGHNA, CDR2 YNFKEQ. CDR3 sequence: CASSQEEDYTDTQYF. DNA for the CDR3: TGTGCCAGCAGCCAGGAGGAGGACTACACAGATACGCAGTATTTT.

The rearrangement links TRBV5-5 to TRBJ2-2; D call uncertain. V lost 2 bases to trimming and J lost 8 bases, with 10 bases between them. CDR1 and CDR2 (germline): SGHKS, YYEKEE (reference sequence). The CDR3 is 13 amino acids. As DNA, the CDR3 is TGTGCCAGCAGCTTTGATTCTGAGGGGGAGCTGTTTTTT. It translates to CASSFDSEGELFF.

This rearrangement joins TRBV28 to TRBJ2-7; 7 nucleotides agree with TRBD1. This CDR3 comprises 16 residues. Per germline, CDR1 MDHEN and CDR2 SYDVKM. The ends lost 3 bases at V and 3 bases at J; junction bases unmatched: 11. CDR3 in amino acids: CASSLSGQPTLYEQYF. In DNA form, the CDR3 reads TGTGCCAGCAGTTTGTCGGGACAGCCGACCCTCTACGAGCAGTACTTC.

The genes are TRBV12-5 and TRBJ1-1; tentative D call: TRBD1 (6 bases). V dropped 2 bases and J dropped 3 bases, with 16 bases sitting between them. The length of the CDR3 is 16 residues. Germline loops: CDR1 LGHNT, CDR2 FRNRAP. CDR3 region: CASGLNRQARDTEAFF. DNA for the CDR3: TGTGCTAGTGGTTTGAATCGACAGGCCAGAGACACTGAAGCTTTCTTT.

The chain carries TRBV7-9 and TRBJ2-5; TRBD2 might be the D (6 bases). The CDR3 spans 14 residues. In germline, CDR1 is SEHNR, CDR2 FQNEAQ (reference sequence). Trimming took 2 bases from V and 1 from J, leaving 8 bases between them. For the CDR3, the DNA is TGTGCCAGCAGCTTACAGGGACTCCAAGAGACCCAGTACTTC. This gives the protein CASSLQGLQETQYF.

This chain connects TRBV18 to TRBJ2-7; D is perhaps TRBD1 (6 bases). This CDR3 has 13 amino acids. V lost 3 bases to trimming and J lost 5 bases, with 11 bases between them. The germline V gene has CDR1 KGHSH and CDR2 LQKENI. CDR3 DNA: TGTGCCAGCTCACCCTCAGGGGACGACGAGCAGTACTTC. It specifies CASSPSGDDEQYF.

Written as DNA, the CDR3 is TGTGCCAGCAGCTCTGGAGGGAACACCGGGGAGCTGTTTTTT. It codes for CASSSGGNTGELFF. The rearrangement uses TRBV7-9 and TRBJ2-2; a weak D match, TRBD2 (5 bases). Between the trimmed V and J ends, which lost 4 bases and 1 base, there was a span of 7 bases. There are 14 residues in the CDR3. Germline CDR1 reads SEHNR; CDR2 reads FQNEAQ (reference sequence).

This clone occurred once. This chain links TRBV5-1 with TRBJ2-1; TRBD1 is a possible D gene (6 bases). Germline V gene lookup returns CDR1 SGHRS and CDR2 YFSETQ. The V end was cut by 3 bases, the J end by 9 bases, with 19 bases between. The CDR3 runs to 15 residues. Written as DNA, the CDR3 is TGCGCCAGCAGCTCGCGGACAGACAGCCTGATTGAGCAGTTCTTC. Amino acid sequence: CASSSRTDSLIEQFF. Supplemented by reference TRBV5-1 and TRBJ2-1, the full variable domain reads KAGVTQTPRYLIKTRGQQVTLSCSPISGHRSVSWYQQTPGQGLQFLFEYFSETQRNKGNFPGRFSGRQFSNSRSEMNVSTLELGDSALYLCASSSRTDSLIEQFFGPGTRLTVL.

The chain carries TRBV7-6 and TRBJ2-5; the D call may be TRBD1 or TRBD2 (6 bases each). This CDR3 has 12 amino acids. Germline loops: CDR1 SGHVS, CDR2 FNYEAQ. The V gene lost 5 bases and the J gene lost 12 bases, with 16 bases spanning the gap. The CDR3 region has the DNA TGTGCCAGCAGCCCGAGAAGGGGGGCCGAGTACTTC. Translation: CASSPRRGAEYF.

This chain links TRBV7-9 with TRBJ1-4; D gene uncertain. Trimming shortened V by 8 bases and J by 7 bases, and 11 bases separated the two germline ends. Germline CDR1 and CDR2: SEHNR and FQNEAQ (reference sequence). This CDR3 has 12 amino acids. CDR3 bases: TGTGCCAGCGGCACCGAGGGTGAAAAACTGTTTTTT. Protein: CASGTEGEKLFF.

This clone has just a few counts. The rearrangement joins TRBV5-1 to TRBJ1-4, with D possibly TRBD1 on 5 matching bases. The CDR3 covers 16 residues. Per germline, CDR1 SGHRS and CDR2 YFSETQ. V dropped 4 bases and J dropped 0 bases, with 13 bases sitting between them. The CDR3 region is CASSEGTAATNEKLFF. For the CDR3, the DNA is TGCGCCAGCAGCGAGGGGACGGCTGCAACTAATGAAAAACTGTTTTTT.

The chain employs TRBV7-9 and TRBJ2-5; 11 bases match TRBD2. The germline V gene has CDR1 SEHNR and CDR2 FQNEAQ (reference sequence). CDR3 length equals 15 residues. Trimming cost V 7 bases and J 7 bases; bases outside gene matches: 11. The CDR3 loop reads CASIPLAGAVVTQYF. Written as DNA, the CDR3 is TGTGCCAGCATCCCACTAGCGGGAGCAGTGGTGACCCAGTACTTC.

The chain joins TRBV7-9 to TRBJ1-3; tentative D call: TRBD1 (5 bases). V was cut by 5 bases and J by 0 bases, with 11 bases left in between. The CDR3 sequence is 15 residues long. Germline V gene data show CDR1 as SEHNR and CDR2 as FQNEAQ (reference sequence). The CDR3 sequence is CASSLGGASGNTIYF. The CDR3 DNA follows: TGTGCCAGCAGCCTAGGTGGGGCCTCTGGAAACACCATATATTTT.

This clone was seen only once. V usage is TRBV19 and J usage is TRBJ1-5; TRBD1 agrees at 11 bases. V dropped 4 bases and J dropped 9; count of bases not matched to a gene: 5. The CDR3 contains 14 residues. In germline, CDR1 is LNHDA, CDR2 SQIVND (reference sequence). The CDR3, as DNA: TGTGCCAGTAGTAGGGACAGGGGGTATGTGCCCCAGCATTTT. It codes for CASSRDRGYVPQHF.

This clone was observed a handful of times. The DNA of the CDR3 is TGTGCCAGCAGTTTTTTGGGACTCGGGGAGCTGTTTTTT. This sequence encodes CASSFLGLGELFF. The chain recombines TRBV28 with TRBJ2-2, with TRBD2 as a possible D gene (6 bases). CDR1 MDHEN and CDR2 SYDVKM come from the germline V gene. V dropped 3 bases and J dropped 7 bases, with 9 bases sitting between them. CDR3 length: 13 amino acids.

The V gene is TRBV2, the J gene TRBJ2-7; D ambiguous. CDR3 length equals 13 residues. In germline, CDR1 is SNHLY, CDR2 FYNNEI. Deletions cut 7 bases from V and 2 bases from J, with 12 bases between. The CDR3 DNA reads TGTGCCAGCACCGAAACCAGGCCCTACGAGCAGTACTTC. Its protein is CASTETRPYEQYF.

The rearrangement joins TRBV30 to TRBJ1-1; D might be TRBD1 (6 bases). Trimming pared 1 base from V and 4 bases from J, leaving 16 bases between. CDR1 and CDR2 (germline): GTSNPN, SVGIG (reference sequence). The CDR3 length is 15 residues. The CDR3 DNA reads TGTGCCTGGAGTGCCGACAGGAAGAGTACCACTGAAGCTTTCTTT. Its translation: CAWSADRKSTTEAFF.

The rearrangement uses TRBV30 and TRBJ1-2; D not certain. The CDR3 extends over 14 amino acids. The germline V gene encodes CDR1 GTSNPN and CDR2 SVGIG (reference sequence). With 3 bases removed from V and 8 bases from J, the gap between germline ends came to 19 bases. The CDR3 region has the DNA TGTGCCTGGAGCCTCCTGGGCCCAGAGGGAGGCTACACCTTC. It codes for CAWSLLGPEGGYTF.

This rearrangement joins TRBV28 to TRBJ2-2; tentative D call: TRBD1 (5 bases). The germline V gene has CDR1 MDHEN and CDR2 SYDVKM. CDR3 length equals 15 residues. V dropped 2 bases and J dropped 5 bases, with 12 bases sitting between them. CDR3 DNA sequence: TGTGCCAGCAGTTTAATGGCCAGGGCTACCGGGGAGCTGTTTTTT. Translated: CASSLMARATGELFF.

The V gene is TRBV6-6, the J gene TRBJ1-2, with a weak D call TRBD1 (6 bases). Trimming cost V 5 bases and J 5 bases, with 18 bases left between them. CDR1 and CDR2 from the germline V gene are MNHNY and SVGAGI (reference sequence). This CDR3 has 15 amino acids. CDR3 loop: CASSPPGEGGYGYTF. DNA of the CDR3: TGTGCCAGCAGTCCGCCTGGGGAGGGGGGATATGGCTACACCTTC.

The chain is built from TRBV7-8 and TRBJ2-3; D ambiguous. Germline V gene sequence: CDR1 SGHVS, CDR2 FQNEAQ. The CDR3 extends over 14 amino acids. V gave up 3 bases and J gave up 6 bases, with 13 bases separating them. The CDR3 protein is CASSFRPDVDTQYF. The CDR3 nucleotides read TGTGCCAGCAGCTTTAGACCGGACGTGGATACGCAGTATTTT.

V is TRBV7-9 and J is TRBJ2-1; D is undetermined. CDR3 length: 13 amino acids. Germline V CDR1 and CDR2: SEHNR, FQNEAQ (reference sequence). The V end lost 4 bases, the J end lost 5 bases, and 9 bases lay between the germline ends. The CDR3 region is CASSSAFDNEQFF. CDR3 coding DNA: TGTGCCAGCAGCTCTGCTTTCGACAATGAGCAGTTCTTC.

This clone was observed once. The genes are TRBV7-6 and TRBJ1-1, with TRBD1 matching 8 bases. The CDR3 consists of 16 residues. Trimming at V came to 4 bases and at J to 7 bases, leaving 14 bases not matched to a gene. Germline values: CDR1 SGHVS, CDR2 FNYEAQ. CDR3 protein: CASSSARYPGQGEAFF. CDR3 sequence (DNA): TGTGCCAGCAGCTCCGCCAGATACCCTGGACAGGGTGAAGCTTTCTTT.

The chain is built from TRBV9 and TRBJ1-5; TRBD1 might be the D (6 bases). There are 23 residues in the CDR3. Looked up from germline, CDR1 is SGDLS and CDR2 is YYNGEE. Trimming shortened V by 2 bases and J by 0 bases, and 33 bases separated the two germline ends. In DNA form, the CDR3 reads TGTGCCAGCAGCGTCCCCAGCCAGGGGTCCCCCGACCTATTCACCTATAGCAATCAGCCCCAGCATTTT. Translating it yields CASSVPSQGSPDLFTYSNQPQHF. Full variable domain (missing parts from reference TRBV9 and TRBJ1-5): DSGVTQTPKHLITATGQRVTLRCSPRSGDLSVYWYQQSLDQGLQFLIQYYNGEERAKGNILERFSAQQFPDLHSELNLSSLELGDSALYFCASSVPSQGSPDLFTYSNQPQHFGDGTRLSIL.

The chain joins TRBV5-6 to TRBJ2-3; 11 bases fit TRBD2. Germline V gene lookup returns CDR1 SGHDT and CDR2 YYEEEE. This CDR3 is 16 amino acids long. Trimming removed 1 base from V and 2 bases from J; junction bases left unmatched: 3. The CDR3 is CASSLTSGGITDTQYF. CDR3 sequence (DNA): TGTGCCAGCAGCTTGACTAGCGGGGGTATCACAGATACGCAGTATTTT. Full variable domain (missing parts from reference TRBV5-6 and TRBJ2-3): DAGVTQSPTHLIKTRGQQVTLRCSPKSGHDTVSWYQQALGQGPQFIFQYYEEEERQRGNFPDRFSGHQFPNYSSELNVNALLLGDSALYLCASSLTSGGITDTQYFGPGTRLTVL.

J is TRBJ2-1 and V is TRBV7-9, with D uncertain. The V gene's germline CDR1 is SEHNR and CDR2 FQNEAQ (reference sequence). The CDR3 length is 12 residues. V was clipped by 5 bases and J by 10 bases, with 12 bases between them. The CDR3 protein is CASSPPGREQFF. The CDR3 nucleotides read TGTGCCAGCAGCCCTCCGGGTAGGGAGCAGTTCTTC. Variable domain in full (rest from reference TRBV7-9 and TRBJ2-1): DTGVSQNPRHKITKRGQNVTFRCDPISEHNRLYWYRQTLGQGPEFLTYFQNEAQLEKSRLLSDRFSAERPKGSFSTLEIQRTEQGDSAMYLCASSPPGREQFFGPGTRLTVL.

This clone was observed once. The V call is TRBV5-4, the J call TRBJ2-2, with 7 positions matching TRBD2. The CDR3 is made up of 15 amino acids. V lost 1 base to trimming and J lost 1 base; unmatched junction nucleotides: 1. CDR1 is SGHNT and CDR2 is YYREEE in the germline V gene (reference sequence). The CDR3 region has the DNA TGTGCCAGCAGCTTGTTAGCGGGGAACACCGGGGAGCTGTTTTTT. This codes for CASSLLAGNTGELFF.